The present entry profiles one T cell receptor (beta chain) with its context. MiXCR was run by TCRdb on the 5' RACE reads, yielding one entry per CDR3 protein. The sample yields roughly 320,000 distinct CDR3 sequences, roughly 10% seen once. This sample stems from a study of T cells after yellow fever vaccination. Germline V lookup: CDR1 SEHNR, CDR2 FQNEAQ (reference sequence). The CDR3 sequence is 14 residues long. V lost 4 bases and J 1 base, leaving 10 bases between the germline ends. This sequence was found in a man in his late teens or twenties who received the YFV17D yellow fever vaccine. The starting material was CD4+ T cells sorted from PBMCs, obtained 45 days after the yellow fever booster vaccination. This sequence joins TRBV7-9 and TRBJ1-1; D might be TRBD1 (6 bases). The CDR3 bases are TGTGCCAGCAGCTCCTGGGACACGAACACTGAAGCTTTCTTT. Translated: CASSSWDTNTEAFF.